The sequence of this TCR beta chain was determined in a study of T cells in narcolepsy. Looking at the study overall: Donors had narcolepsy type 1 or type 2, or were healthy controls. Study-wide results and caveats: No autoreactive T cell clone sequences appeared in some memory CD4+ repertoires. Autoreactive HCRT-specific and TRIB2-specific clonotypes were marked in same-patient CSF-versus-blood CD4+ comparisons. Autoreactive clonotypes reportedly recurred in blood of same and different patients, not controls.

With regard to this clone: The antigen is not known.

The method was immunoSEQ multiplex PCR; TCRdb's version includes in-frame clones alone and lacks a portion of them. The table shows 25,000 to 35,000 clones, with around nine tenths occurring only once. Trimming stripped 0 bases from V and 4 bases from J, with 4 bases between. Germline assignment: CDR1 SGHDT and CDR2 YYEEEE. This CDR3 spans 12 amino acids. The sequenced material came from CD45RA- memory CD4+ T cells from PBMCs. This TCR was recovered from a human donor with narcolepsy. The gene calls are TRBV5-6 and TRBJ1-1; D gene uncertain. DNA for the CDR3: TGTGCCAGCAGCTTGGAAAGCACTGAAGCTTTCTTT. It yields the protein CASSLESTEAFF.